The present T cell receptor beta chain was sequenced within a study of blood T cell repertoires in COVID-19 (dated by TCRdb to about 2020). Looking at the study overall: Collaborator samples came from the United States, Italy and Spain and covered acute and convalescent phases of COVID-19. The material from the prospective study consisted of cDNA or gDNA derived from T cells, B-cell-depleted T cells, or PBMCs. Subjects who had been exposed to COVID-19, were actively infected with it, or had recovered from it provided the deeply sampled blood TCRbeta repertoires that made up the dataset. The repertoires were released in a freely available public database intended as a resource for research on the immune response to SARS-CoV-2. Samples were obtained from the ongoing ImmuneRACE study (first 160 participants) and from about 1,300 subjects provided by 6 global collaborators. The sample metadata nearly always contained a de-identified subject ID, COVID-19 status, age in years and sex. HLA class I and class II types, where available, came from metadata supplied by the sample provider rather than from assay-based typing.

Trimmed from V: 6 bases; trimmed from J: 3 bases; junction bases lacking a gene match: 2. The CDR3 measures 12 amino acids from cysteine to phenylalanine. This entry keeps only the CDR3 DNA: 36 bases, framed from base 1. One collaborating source in Seattle enrolled patients while the patients were actively infected and followed the patients over time throughout the course of disease. Whole blood was collected in K2EDTA tubes by collaborating institutions according to the institutions' own protocols. For TCRbeta analysis, collaborators shipped samples in one of three forms: frozen whole blood, isolated PBMCs, or DNA extracted from either of those sample types. TCRbeta CDR3 regions were amplified from genomic DNA by means of the immunoSEQ Assay, a bias-controlled multiplex PCR. As for the original processing: Nucleated cell counts per sample were estimated from amplification of reference gene primers within the assay. To quantify the absolute abundance of each unique TCRbeta CDR3 rearrangement, sequence reads were collapsed and filtered. For each sample, productive Simpson clonality was calculated by taking the square root of Simpson's diversity index across productive rearrangements. TCRdb mirrors the immuneACCESS table, restricted to in-frame sequences. Some clones are absent from its copies; in checked studies, under half trace to an unresolved V gene, and the reason for the others is unknown. The V and J calls and clone size are taken from that table; D and trimming were inferred from the DNA. The sample yields about 150,000 clones; approximately 85% were counted once. Over 0.55% of the sample belongs to the ten largest clones.

Overall study results and their limits: The quantity of clinical and demographic metadata differed by source and by participant and was supplied without curation.

Turning to this clone: Its antigen has not been determined. No base quality information exists; no much larger clone differs at one position. Other DNA sequences in the same sample also yield this CDR3.

The sequenced sample consisted of peripheral blood. Recombination connected TRBV12-3 or TRBV12-4 to TRBJ2-7; 7 junctional bases match TRBD1. The TCR comes from a man aged 60 to 75 with COVID-19, enrolled during active disease. The sequence in DNA is TGTGCCAGCAGCCGACAGGGCTACGAGCAGTACTTC. This gives the protein CASSRQGYEQYF.